A single sample gave rise to the 3 T cell receptor beta chains below, sequenced in a study of blood T cells in healthy people across ages. A second PCR of roughly 6 to 12 cycles used a sample-barcoded 5' primer and a J-beta primer mix. TCRdb processed the 5' RACE reads anew with MiXCR; each CDR3 protein has one entry. The sample lists over 600,000 distinct CDR3 sequences, 40% to 50% seen once, with about 32% in the top ten. Sequenced input: blood. These receptors all stem from an elderly man in good health.

The V gene is TRBV29-1, the J gene TRBJ2-7; TRBD2 aligns across 9 bases. V shed 6 bases and J 0 bases; nucleotides not matched to a gene: 3. Per the germline V gene, CDR1 is SQVTM and CDR2 is ANQGSEA. This CDR3 has 13 residues. The chain's CDR3 is CSVTSGLSYEQYF. The CDR3 region has the DNA TGCAGCGTGACTAGCGGCCTCTCCTACGAGCAGTACTTC.

The chain has TRBV7-2 and TRBJ2-3; D ambiguous. This CDR3 contains 14 residues. V lost 3 bases and J lost 0, with 7 bases in between. Germline V CDR1 and CDR2: SGHTA, FQGNSA. The chain's CDR3 is CASSFGSSTDTQYF. The CDR3 region has the DNA TGTGCCAGCAGCTTCGGCAGTAGCACAGATACGCAGTATTTT.

This sequence joins TRBV5-1 and TRBJ1-1; D uncertain. Trimming left V 0 bases short and J 1 base short, with 10 bases between. This CDR3 has 15 amino acids. Germline assignment: CDR1 SGHRS and CDR2 YFSETQ. The CDR3: CASSLDGYGNTEAFF. The DNA for the CDR3 is TGCGCCAGCAGCTTGGACGGGTACGGGAACACTGAAGCTTTCTTT.